These T cell receptor beta chains were read from a single sample in a study of blood T cell repertoires in COVID-19. The assay was immunoSEQ multiplex PCR, and TCRdb's table has in-frame clones only and misses some. The repertoire holds some 170,000 clones, with about 85% as singletons. The material sequenced was PBMCs or T cells enriched from blood (not recorded which). The receptors were gathered from a man aged 35-49 years who had recovered from COVID-19. Both conserved end residues are part of each CDR3. The order of the fields is J gene, V gene, clone size, D gene, CDR3 DNA, CDR3 protein. The D gene is left open where the match is weak. Expanded clones are given a class, and other clones once, few, many or no size at all.

J gene: TRBJ2-3; V gene: TRBV7-9; clone size: .; D gene: .; CDR3 DNA: TGTGCCAGCAGCGCGCCATTCAGGGGCGATACGCAGTGTTTT; CDR3 protein: CASSAPFRGDTQCF
J gene: TRBJ2-7; V gene: TRBV2; clone size: .; D gene: TRBD2; CDR3 DNA: TGTGCCAGTGTCCCACTCTCGGGACTAGACTCCTACGAGCAGTACTTC; CDR3 protein: CASVPLSGLDSYEQYF
J gene: TRBJ1-1; V gene: TRBV7-3; clone size: .; D gene: .; CDR3 DNA: TGTGCCAGCAGCCTAGAGCCGGCTTCTGAAGCTTTCTTT; CDR3 protein: CASSLEPASEAFF
J gene: TRBJ1-4; V gene: TRBV5-4; clone size: .; D gene: .; CDR3 DNA: TGTGCCAGCAGCCCGGGACCTAAGACGGGAGCTAATGAAAAACTGTTTTTT; CDR3 protein: CASSPGPKTGANEKLFF
J gene: TRBJ2-5; V gene: TRBV7-9; clone size: .; D gene: TRBD2; CDR3 DNA: TGTGCCAGCAGCTCACTAGCGGAACAAGAGACCCAGTACTTC; CDR3 protein: CASSSLAEQETQYF
J gene: TRBJ2-5; V gene: TRBV10-2; clone size: .; D gene: .; CDR3 DNA: TGCGCCAGCACCGCGGACACACAAGAGACCCAGTACTTC; CDR3 protein: CASTADTQETQYF
J gene: TRBJ2-7; V gene: TRBV4-2; clone size: .; D gene: TRBD2; CDR3 DNA: TGTGCCAGCAGCCCGGGGACTCCGGGAGGCGACGAGCAGTACTTC; CDR3 protein: CASSPGTPGGDEQYF
J gene: TRBJ2-5; V gene: TRBV7-8; clone size: few; D gene: TRBD1; CDR3 DNA: TGTGCCAGCACATCTAGACGACAGGGCTCCCAAGAGACCCAGTACTTC; CDR3 protein: CASTSRRQGSQETQYF
J gene: TRBJ2-7; V gene: TRBV9; clone size: .; D gene: .; CDR3 DNA: TGTGCCAGCAGCGTAGCAGCGGATACCTACGAGCAGTACTTC; CDR3 protein: CASSVAADTYEQYF
J gene: TRBJ1-1; V gene: TRBV7-9; clone size: .; D gene: .; CDR3 DNA: TGTGCCAGCAGCACCGGTAGAGATGCTTTCTTT; CDR3 protein: CASSTGRDAFF
J gene: TRBJ1-5; V gene: TRBV27; clone size: once; D gene: .; CDR3 DNA: TGTGCCAGCAGTTTACAGGAGGATCAGCCCCAGCATTTT; CDR3 protein: CASSLQEDQPQHF
J gene: TRBJ2-1; V gene: TRBV28; clone size: .; D gene: .; CDR3 DNA: TGTGCCAGCAGTCCGGGAGTCCCCTACAATGAGCAGTTCTTC; CDR3 protein: CASSPGVPYNEQFF
J gene: TRBJ2-3; V gene: TRBV9; clone size: few; D gene: TRBD1; CDR3 DNA: TGTGCCAGCAGCGTACTCGGGACAGGGGGCGTAGATACGCAGTATTTT; CDR3 protein: CASSVLGTGGVDTQYF
J gene: TRBJ2-5; V gene: TRBV4-2; clone size: .; D gene: .; CDR3 DNA: TGTGCCAGCAGCCCTACTTCCTACTCTTACCAAGAGACCCAGTACTTC; CDR3 protein: CASSPTSYSYQETQYF
J gene: TRBJ2-7; V gene: TRBV4-1; clone size: .; D gene: TRBD2; CDR3 DNA: TGCGCCAGCAGCCGCAGACTATTAGCGGGAGACGAGCAGTACTTC; CDR3 protein: CASSRRLLAGDEQYF
J gene: TRBJ2-2; V gene: TRBV5-1; clone size: .; D gene: .; CDR3 DNA: TGCGCCAGCAGCCGGACCGGGGAGCTGTTTTTT; CDR3 protein: CASSRTGELFF
J gene: TRBJ2-7; V gene: TRBV6-5; clone size: once; D gene: .; CDR3 DNA: TGTGCCAGCAGTTTGGCAGCTAGCTCCTACGAGCAGTACTTC; CDR3 protein: CASSLAASSYEQYF
J gene: TRBJ1-2; V gene: TRBV19; clone size: .; D gene: TRBD1; CDR3 DNA: TGTGCCAGTAGTATAGCGGGGACAGGGGCCAGGAACACCTTC; CDR3 protein: CASSIAGTGARNTF
J gene: TRBJ2-1; V gene: TRBV5-4; clone size: few; D gene: .; CDR3 DNA: TGTGCCAGCAGGCGGGACTTAAGCTCCTACAATGAGCAGTTCTTC; CDR3 protein: CASRRDLSSYNEQFF
J gene: TRBJ1-5; V gene: TRBV12-3/TRBV12-4; clone size: .; D gene: .; CDR3 DNA: TGTGCCAGCAGTGACGGGTTTCAGCCCCAGCATTTT; CDR3 protein: CASSDGFQPQHF
J gene: TRBJ2-7; V gene: TRBV10-1; clone size: .; D gene: .; CDR3 DNA: TGCGCCAGCAGTGGCCGGACATCCCTCGAGCAGTACTTC; CDR3 protein: CASSGRTSLEQYF
J gene: TRBJ2-7; V gene: TRBV20-1; clone size: .; D gene: TRBD2; CDR3 DNA: TGCAGTGCTAGTTTCCCGGGAGGAAGATACGAGCAGTACTTC; CDR3 protein: CSASFPGGRYEQYF
J gene: TRBJ1-6; V gene: TRBV15; clone size: .; D gene: .; CDR3 DNA: TGTGCCACCAGGTCAGGGTTCAATTCACCCCTCCACTTT; CDR3 protein: CATRSGFNSPLHF
J gene: TRBJ1-3; V gene: TRBV5-1; clone size: .; D gene: .; CDR3 DNA: TGCGCCAGCAGCTTGGGGACAAGCGGAAACACCATATATTTT; CDR3 protein: CASSLGTSGNTIYF
J gene: TRBJ2-2; V gene: TRBV29-1; clone size: .; D gene: .; CDR3 DNA: TGCAGCGTTGTGGGATGGGAGGGGGCGAACACCGGGGAGCTGTTTTTT; CDR3 protein: CSVVGWEGANTGELFF
J gene: TRBJ1-5; V gene: TRBV4-2; clone size: .; D gene: .; CDR3 DNA: TGTGCCAGCAGCCCCACCCGGAGCGGGTATCAGCCCCAGCATTTT; CDR3 protein: CASSPTRSGYQPQHF
J gene: TRBJ2-3; V gene: TRBV4-2; clone size: .; D gene: TRBD2; CDR3 DNA: TGTGCCAGCAGCCAAGCAGGGTCGTCCACTAGCGGGGTGGATACGCAGTATTTT; CDR3 protein: CASSQAGSSTSGVDTQYF
J gene: TRBJ1-1; V gene: TRBV16; clone size: .; D gene: TRBD1; CDR3 DNA: TGTGCCAGCAGCCAATCTGCGGACAGGGGGGACACTGAAGCTTTCTTT; CDR3 protein: CASSQSADRGDTEAFF